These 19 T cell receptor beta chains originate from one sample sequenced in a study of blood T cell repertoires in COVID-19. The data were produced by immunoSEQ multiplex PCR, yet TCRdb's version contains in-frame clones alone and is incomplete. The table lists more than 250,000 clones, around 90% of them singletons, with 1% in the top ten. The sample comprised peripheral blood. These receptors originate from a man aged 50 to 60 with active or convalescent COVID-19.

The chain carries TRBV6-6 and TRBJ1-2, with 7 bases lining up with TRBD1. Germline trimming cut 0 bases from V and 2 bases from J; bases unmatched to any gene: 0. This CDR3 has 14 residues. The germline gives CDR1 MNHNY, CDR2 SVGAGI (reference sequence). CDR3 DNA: TGTGCCAGCAGTTACTCGGGACAGAACTATGGCTACACCTTC. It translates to CASSYSGQNYGYTF.

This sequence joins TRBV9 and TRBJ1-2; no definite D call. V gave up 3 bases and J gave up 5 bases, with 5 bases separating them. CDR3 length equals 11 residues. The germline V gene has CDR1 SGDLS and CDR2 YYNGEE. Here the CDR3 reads CASSGTYGYTF. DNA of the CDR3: TGTGCCAGCAGCGGAACATATGGCTACACCTTC.

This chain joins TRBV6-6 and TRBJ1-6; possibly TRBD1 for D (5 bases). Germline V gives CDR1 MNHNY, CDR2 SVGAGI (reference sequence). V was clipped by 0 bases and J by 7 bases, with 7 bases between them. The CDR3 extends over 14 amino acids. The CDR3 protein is CASSYSTENSPLHF. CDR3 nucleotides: TGTGCCAGCAGTTACTCGACAGAAAATTCACCCCTCCACTTT.

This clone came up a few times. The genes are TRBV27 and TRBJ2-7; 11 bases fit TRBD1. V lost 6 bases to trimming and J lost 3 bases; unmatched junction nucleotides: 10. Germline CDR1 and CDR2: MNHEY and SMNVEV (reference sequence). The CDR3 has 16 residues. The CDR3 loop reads CASRRTGTGGFYEQYF. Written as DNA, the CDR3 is TGTGCCAGCAGGCGGACCGGGACAGGGGGATTCTACGAGCAGTACTTC.

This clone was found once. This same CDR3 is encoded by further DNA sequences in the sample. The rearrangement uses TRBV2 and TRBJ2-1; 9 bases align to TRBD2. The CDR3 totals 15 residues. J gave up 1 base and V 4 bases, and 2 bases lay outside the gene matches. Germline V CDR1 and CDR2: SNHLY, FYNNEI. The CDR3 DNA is TGTGCCAGCAGTGGTACTAGCGGGTCCTACAATGAGCAGTTCTTC. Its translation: CASSGTSGSYNEQFF. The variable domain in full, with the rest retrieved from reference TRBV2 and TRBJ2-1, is EPEVTQTPSHQVTQMGQEVILRCVPISNHLYFYWYRQILGQKVEFLVSFYNNEISEKSEIFDDQFSVERPDGSNFTLKIRSTKLEDSAMYFCASSGTSGSYNEQFFGPGTRLTVL.

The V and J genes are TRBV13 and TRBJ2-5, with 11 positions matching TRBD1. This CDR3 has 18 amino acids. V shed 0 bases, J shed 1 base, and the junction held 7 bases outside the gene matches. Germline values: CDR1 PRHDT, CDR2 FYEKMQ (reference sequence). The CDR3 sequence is CASSLGVGTGGSQETQYF. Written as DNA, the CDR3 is TGTGCCAGCAGCTTAGGAGTAGGGACAGGGGGGTCCCAAGAGACCCAGTACTTC.

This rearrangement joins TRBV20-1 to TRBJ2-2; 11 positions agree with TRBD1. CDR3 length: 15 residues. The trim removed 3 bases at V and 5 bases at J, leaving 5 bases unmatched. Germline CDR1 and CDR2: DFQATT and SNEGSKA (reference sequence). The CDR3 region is CSASGQGARTGELFF. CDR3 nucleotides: TGCAGTGCTAGTGGACAGGGGGCCCGGACCGGGGAGCTGTTTTTT.

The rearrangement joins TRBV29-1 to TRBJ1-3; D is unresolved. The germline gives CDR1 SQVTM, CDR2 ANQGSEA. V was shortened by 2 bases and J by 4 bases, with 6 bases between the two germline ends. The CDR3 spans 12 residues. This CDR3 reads CSVENAGNTIYF. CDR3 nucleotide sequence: TGCAGCGTTGAAAACGCGGGAAACACCATATATTTT.

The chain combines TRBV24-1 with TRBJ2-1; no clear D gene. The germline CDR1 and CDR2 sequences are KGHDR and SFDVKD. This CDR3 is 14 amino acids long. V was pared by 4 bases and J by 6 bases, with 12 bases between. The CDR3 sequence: CATSDPGPFNEQFF. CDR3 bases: TGTGCCACCAGTGACCCTGGCCCGTTCAATGAGCAGTTCTTC.

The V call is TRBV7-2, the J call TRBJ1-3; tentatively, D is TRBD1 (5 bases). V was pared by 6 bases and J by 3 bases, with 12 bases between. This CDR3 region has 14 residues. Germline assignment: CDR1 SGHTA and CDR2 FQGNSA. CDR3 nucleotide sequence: TGTGCCAGCAGGTTACAGGTTGATGGAAACACCATATATTTT. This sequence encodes CASRLQVDGNTIYF.

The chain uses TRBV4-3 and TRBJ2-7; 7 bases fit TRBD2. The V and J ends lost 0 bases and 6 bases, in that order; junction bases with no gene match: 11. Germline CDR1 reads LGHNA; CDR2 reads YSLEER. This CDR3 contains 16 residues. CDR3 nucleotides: TGCGCCAGCAGCCAAGATAGGGCAGAGGGAGGGTTCGAGCAGTACTTC. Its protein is CASSQDRAEGGFEQYF.

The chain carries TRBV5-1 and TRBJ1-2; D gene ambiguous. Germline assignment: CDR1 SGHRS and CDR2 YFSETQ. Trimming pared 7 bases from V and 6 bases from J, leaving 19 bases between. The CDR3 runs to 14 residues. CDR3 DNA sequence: TGCGCCAGCGTCCGGAGGCCGGGTTTGGATGGCTACACCTTC. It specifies CASVRRPGLDGYTF.

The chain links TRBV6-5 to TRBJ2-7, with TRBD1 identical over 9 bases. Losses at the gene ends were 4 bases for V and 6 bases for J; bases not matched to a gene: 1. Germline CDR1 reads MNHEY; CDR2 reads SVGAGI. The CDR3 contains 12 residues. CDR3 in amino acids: CASSSTGGEQYF. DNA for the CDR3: TGTGCCAGCAGTTCGACAGGGGGCGAGCAGTACTTC.

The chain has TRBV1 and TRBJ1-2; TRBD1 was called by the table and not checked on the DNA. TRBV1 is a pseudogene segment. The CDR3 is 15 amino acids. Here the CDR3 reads CTSSHLGRKDYGYTF. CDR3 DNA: TGCACCAGCAGCCACTTAGGCAGGAAAGACTATGGCTACACCTTC.

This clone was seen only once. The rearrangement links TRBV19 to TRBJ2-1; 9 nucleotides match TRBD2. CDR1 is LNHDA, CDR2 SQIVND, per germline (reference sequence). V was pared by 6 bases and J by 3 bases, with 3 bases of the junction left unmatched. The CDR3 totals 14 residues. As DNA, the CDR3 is TGTGCCAGTAGGAGCGGGAGGAGCTACAATGAGCAGTTCTTC. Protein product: CASRSGRSYNEQFF. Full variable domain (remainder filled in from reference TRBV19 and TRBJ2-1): DGGITQSPKYLFRKEGQNVTLSCEQNLNHDAMYWYRQDPGQGLRLIYYSQIVNDFQKGDIAEGYSVSREKKESFPLTVTSAQKNPTAFYLCASRSGRSYNEQFFGPGTRLTVL.

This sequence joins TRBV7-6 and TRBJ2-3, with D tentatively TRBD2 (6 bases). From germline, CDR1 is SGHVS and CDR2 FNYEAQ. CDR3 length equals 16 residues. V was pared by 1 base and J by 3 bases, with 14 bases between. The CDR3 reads CASSLVGSGSTDTQYF. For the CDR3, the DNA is TGTGCCAGCAGCTTAGTCGGGAGCGGTTCGACAGATACGCAGTATTTT.

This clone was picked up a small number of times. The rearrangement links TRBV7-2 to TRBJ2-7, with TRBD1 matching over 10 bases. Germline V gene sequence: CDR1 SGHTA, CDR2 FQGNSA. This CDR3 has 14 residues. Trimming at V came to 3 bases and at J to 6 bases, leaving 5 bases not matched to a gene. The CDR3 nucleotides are TGTGCCAGCAGCTTGGTCCGGACAGGGGGCGAGCAGTACTTC. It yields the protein CASSLVRTGGEQYF.

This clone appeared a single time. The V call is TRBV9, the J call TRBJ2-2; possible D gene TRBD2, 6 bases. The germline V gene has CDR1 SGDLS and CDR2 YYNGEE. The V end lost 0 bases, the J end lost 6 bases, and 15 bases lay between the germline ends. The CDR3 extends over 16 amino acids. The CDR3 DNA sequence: TGTGCCAGCAGCGTAGACTTGGGAGGTGCCTCCGGGGAGCTGTTTTTT. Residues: CASSVDLGGASGELFF.

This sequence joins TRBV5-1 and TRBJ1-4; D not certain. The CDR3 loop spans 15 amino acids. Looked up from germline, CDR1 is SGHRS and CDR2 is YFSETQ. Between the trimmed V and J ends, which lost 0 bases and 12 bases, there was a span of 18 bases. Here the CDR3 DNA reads TGCGCCAGCAGCTTGGGCTTCGGGGAAGGGAGGGAACTGTTTTTT. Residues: CASSLGFGEGRELFF. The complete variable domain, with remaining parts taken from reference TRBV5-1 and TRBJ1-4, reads KAGVTQTPRYLIKTRGQQVTLSCSPISGHRSVSWYQQTPGQGLQFLFEYFSETQRNKGNFPGRFSGRQFSNSRSEMNVSTLELGDSALYLCASSLGFGEGRELFFGSGTQLSVL.